The 6 T cell receptor beta chains given below trace back to one sample, sequenced in a study of spatial heterogeneity in lung cancer. The time point here: blood at routine non-recurrence follow-up after resection. Whole RNA came from tumor, nontumor lung or frozen PBMC and was sequenced without being sorted. From the 5' RACE reads, TCRdb called clonotypes with MiXCR, one entry per CDR3 protein. The data contain about 120,000 distinct CDR3 sequences, 9% to 15% of them singletons. Sequenced material: PBMCs, taken at follow-up. These receptors all stem from a male donor with early-stage non-small cell lung cancer.

The chain employs TRBV5-1 and TRBJ2-3; D is possibly TRBD2 (6 bases). The CDR3 runs to 13 residues. Between the trimmed V and J ends, which lost 4 bases and 4 bases, there was a span of 10 bases. Germline loops: CDR1 SGHRS, CDR2 YFSETQ. As DNA, the CDR3 is TGCGCCAGCAGCCTCAGGGAGGCAGATACGCAGTATTTT. Protein product: CASSLREADTQYF.

The V call is TRBV4-1, the J call TRBJ1-5; no reliable D call. V was shortened by 0 bases and J by 7 bases, with 16 bases between the two germline ends. The CDR3 runs to 16 residues. Germline CDR1 reads MGHRA; CDR2 reads YSYEKL. The CDR3 reads CASSQDEGGLIQPQHF. The CDR3 coding sequence is TGCGCCAGCAGCCAAGATGAGGGAGGTTTGATCCAGCCCCAGCATTTT.

In its sample, this clonotype was seen a few times. The chain has TRBV29-1 and TRBJ1-2; weak D call: TRBD1 (6 bases). The CDR3 is 13 amino acids. Per the germline V gene, CDR1 is SQVTM and CDR2 is ANQGSEA. V was clipped by 6 bases and J by 8 bases, with 19 bases between them. CDR3 coding DNA: TGCAGCGTGTTCACCGGGGGCTCTCTAGGCTACACCTTC. Amino acid sequence: CSVFTGGSLGYTF.

The chain joins TRBV7-3 to TRBJ2-2; D gene ambiguous. This CDR3 contains 14 residues. The V gene lost 5 bases and the J gene lost 8 bases, with 15 bases spanning the gap. The germline V gene has CDR1 SGHTA and CDR2 FQGTGA. The CDR3 loop is CASSPSVSSGELFF. The CDR3 nucleotides read TGTGCCAGCAGCCCGTCGGTCAGTTCGGGGGAGCTGTTTTTT.

This clonotype was observed a few times. The chain employs TRBV6-5 and TRBJ2-5, with D hard to call. Trimming left V 5 bases short and J 0 bases short, with 7 bases between. This CDR3 has 13 residues. From germline, CDR1 is MNHEY and CDR2 SVGAGI. The CDR3 is CASSQQYQETQYF. CDR3 DNA sequence: TGTGCCAGCAGTCAACAGTACCAAGAGACCCAGTACTTC.

V is TRBV28 and J is TRBJ1-6; TRBD1 might be the D (5 bases). CDR3 length equals 16 residues. The germline CDR1 and CDR2 sequences are MDHEN and SYDVKM. V was cut by 2 bases and J by 9 bases, with 17 bases left in between. The chain's CDR3 is CASSLIDRGSPSPLHF. The CDR3 nucleotides are TGTGCCAGCAGTTTAATCGACCGGGGCTCACCTTCACCCCTCCACTTT.